This is a list of T cell receptor beta chains from one sample in a study of blood T cell repertoires in COVID-19. The method was immunoSEQ multiplex PCR; TCRdb's version includes in-frame clones alone and lacks a portion of them. Among about 99,000 clones, roughly 87% were seen once, and the ten largest hold 6.2%. Sample: peripheral blood. These receptors originate from a human donor in a cohort sampled during active COVID-19. CDR3s include the opening cysteine and the closing phenylalanine or tryptophan. Each record gives: V gene, J gene, clone size, D gene, CDR3 DNA, CDR3 protein. A D gene is named only where the DNA matches it firmly. The listing skips clone size in some rows; elsewhere it reads once, few, many or a size class.

TRBV9,TRBJ1-2,.,.,TGTGCCAGCAGCGTGGGAGATAACTATGGCTACACCTTC,CASSVGDNYGYTF
TRBV5-1,TRBJ2-1,.,.,TGCGCCAGCAGCCCGGAGCGGCTCCCCAACAATGAGCAGTTCTTC,CASSPERLPNNEQFF
TRBV5-1,TRBJ1-5,few,TRBD1,TGCGCCAGCAGCTTGGGGCAGGGGGGTCAGCCCCAGCATTTT,CASSLGQGGQPQHF
TRBV9,TRBJ1-6,.,TRBD1,TGTGCCAGCAGCGTAGGCACTGGGACAGGGCCGACGACGTCACCCCTCCACTTT,CASSVGTGTGPTTSPLHF
TRBV5-1,TRBJ2-3,.,TRBD1,TGCGCCAGCAGCACGACAGGGGGTTTCACAGATACGCAGTATTTT,CASSTTGGFTDTQYF
TRBV28,TRBJ1-1,.,TRBD1,TGTGCCAGCAGTTCGAAACAGGGGATAAGTCTACTCGAAGCTTTCTTT,CASSSKQGISLLEAFF
TRBV2,TRBJ1-2,.,.,TGTGCCAGCACCGAGAATGTCCCAGGGCAATCGCTCTATGGCTACACCTTC,CASTENVPGQSLYGYTF
TRBV4-1,TRBJ2-7,.,TRBD2,TGCGCCAGCAGCCAGGGACGGGGGGCCTACGAGCAGTACTTC,CASSQGRGAYEQYF
TRBV11-2,TRBJ2-7,.,.,TGTGCCAGCAGCTTGGTGGGCCCCTACGAGCAGTACTTC,CASSLVGPYEQYF
TRBV6-4,TRBJ1-1,.,TRBD1,TGTGCCAACGAACAGGGGGCTGAAGCGAACACTGAAGCTTTCTTT,CANEQGAEANTEAFF
TRBV10-3,TRBJ2-1,.,.,TGTGCCATCAGTGAGTGGACAGACTCCTACAATGAGCAGTTCTTC,CAISEWTDSYNEQFF
TRBV23-1,TRBJ1-1,.,.,TGCGCCAGCGACCCGCTAGGTGGCAGAGACACTGAAGCTTTCTTT,CASDPLGGRDTEAFF
TRBV28,TRBJ2-1,once,TRBD2,TGTGCCAGCAGTACCCCCGGGACTAGCGGGAGTTATGAGCAGTTCTTC,CASSTPGTSGSYEQFF
TRBV3-1/TRBV3-2,TRBJ2-7,few,.,TGTGCCAGCAGCCAAGATACCAGACTAGGGTCCTACGAGCAGTACTTC,CASSQDTRLGSYEQYF
TRBV6-5,TRBJ1-1,.,.,TGTGCCAGCAGGGTTTTAGCCGCTAGAACTGAAGCTTTCTTT,CASRVLAARTEAFF
TRBV2,TRBJ1-3,.,.,TGTGCCAGCAGTGACAGGTCAGGGTTCGTTTTTACTGGAAACACCATATATTTT,CASSDRSGFVFTGNTIYF